The rows below give T cell receptor beta chains drawn from one sample of a study of T cells in Graves' hyperthyroidism and ophthalmopathy. TCRdb fed the multiplex PCR reads into MiXCR, producing one record per CDR3 protein. Of hundreds of thousands of distinct CDR3 sequences in the sample, about 15% are singletons; the top ten hold about 26%. The sample was blood. The receptors originated from a woman aged 25 to 39 with Graves' hyperthyroidism. Both conserved end residues are part of each CDR3. D genes are given only for firm matches. Size is stated for part of the rows, as once, few or many counts, or as a class when the clone is expanded.

size	D	V	J	DNA	CDR3
NA	TRBD2	TRBV19	TRBJ2-7	TGTGCCAGTAGTATAGATCTCCCTAGCGGGAGAGAATACGAGCAGTACTTC	CASSIDLPSGREYEQYF
few	NA	TRBV28	TRBJ1-6	TGTGCCAGCAGTTACTTCGGGGGACTGGATTCACCCCTCCACTTT	CASSYFGGLDSPLHF
few	NA	TRBV6-4	TRBJ2-2	TGTGCCAGCAGCCCTTCTCTGTGGACCGGGGAGCTGTTTTTT	CASSPSLWTGELFF
NA	NA	TRBV7-9	TRBJ1-6	TGTGCCAGCAGCTTTGGGGTGGAGGGGTCACCCCTCCACTTT	CASSFGVEGSPLHF
NA	TRBD1	TRBV5-1	TRBJ2-6	TGCGCCAGCAGTTGGGATCCCGGGACAGGGAGCTCTGGGGCCAACGTCCTGACTTTC	CASSWDPGTGSSGANVLTF
many	NA	TRBV12-3/TRBV12-4	TRBJ1-4	TGTGCCAGCAGTTTAGGCGGTGGAGTTAATGAAAAACTGTTTTTT	CASSLGGGVNEKLFF
few	NA	TRBV12-3/TRBV12-4	TRBJ1-5	TGTGCCAGCAGTTGGGTGGATAGCAATCAGCCCCAGCATTTT	CASSWVDSNQPQHF
NA	TRBD2	TRBV11-2	TRBJ2-7	TGTGCCAGCAGCGGCATGGCGGGAGTCTCCGAGCAGTACTTC	CASSGMAGVSEQYF
few	NA	TRBV3-1	TRBJ2-4	TGTGCCAGCAGCCAAGGGACGGGCAAAAACATTCAGTACTTC	CASSQGTGKNIQYF
many	TRBD1	TRBV28	TRBJ1-1	TGTGCCAGCAGTTCTGGACAGGGGGCGTTCACTGAAGCTTTCTTT	CASSSGQGAFTEAFF
many	TRBD1	TRBV20-1	TRBJ2-5	TGCAGTGTCCAGGGGGAAAGTGGAGAGACCCAGTACTTC	CSVQGESGETQYF
NA	NA	TRBV10-3	TRBJ2-7	TGTGCCATCAGTGAGAGTCTAGTGACCTCCGAGCAGTACTTC	CAISESLVTSEQYF
few	TRBD2	TRBV6-2/TRBV6-3	TRBJ2-1	TGTGCCAGCAGCCGACCCGCGAGCGGGAGATTGATGAGTGAGCAGTTCTTC	CASSRPASGRLMSEQFF
few	NA	TRBV3-1	TRBJ1-5	TGTGCCAGCAGCCAGTCGGGAGCTAGCAATCAGCCCCAGCATTTT	CASSQSGASNQPQHF
few	TRBD1	TRBV3-1	TRBJ2-1	TGTGCCAGCAGCCAAGCCGGGACAGGGAGTAATGAGCAGTTCTTC	CASSQAGTGSNEQFF
NA	NA	TRBV15	TRBJ2-3	TGTGCCACCAGCAGTTGGTCAGGAGTCACAGATACGCAGTATTTT	CATSSWSGVTDTQYF
many	TRBD1	TRBV11-2	TRBJ1-2	TGTGCCAGCAGCTTCTCAAGGGACAGGGGGCATGGCTACACCTTC	CASSFSRDRGHGYTF
NA	NA	TRBV20-1	TRBJ2-1	TGCAGTGCTAGAACCAGCGTGTCCTACAATGAGGAGTTCTTC	CSARTSVSYNEEFF
many	NA	TRBV27	TRBJ2-6	TGTGCCAGCGGCTCCTCTGGGGCCAACGTCCTGACTTTC	CASGSSGANVLTF
few	TRBD2	TRBV5-4	TRBJ2-7	TGTGCCAGCAGCTACGTAGCGGGAGGCCAATCGTTTATCTACGAGCAGTACTTC	CASSYVAGGQSFIYEQYF
many	NA	TRBV11-3	TRBJ2-1	TGTGCCAGCAGCCCCTCGGGACTTTACAATGAGCAGTTCTTC	CASSPSGLYNEQFF
many	TRBD1	TRBV10-3	TRBJ1-1	TGTGCCATCAGAATGGACCGGGGACAGCCCACTGAAGCTTTCTTT	CAIRMDRGQPTEAFF
many	NA	TRBV5-5	TRBJ2-3	TGTGCCAGCACCTCAGGATTGACAGATACGCAGTATTTT	CASTSGLTDTQYF
NA	TRBD2	TRBV28	TRBJ2-7	TGTGCCAGCAGTTTTGTAGGGAGGGCCCTCGAGCAGTACTTC	CASSFVGRALEQYF
few	TRBD1	TRBV19	TRBJ1-6	TGTGCCAGTAGTAGCCGGGGACAGGGGGATTCACCCCTCCACTTT	CASSSRGQGDSPLHF
NA	TRBD1	TRBV19	TRBJ2-1	TGTGCCAGTAGTATAGGGGACAGGGGGGGGAATGAGCAGTTCTTC	CASSIGDRGGNEQFF
few	NA	TRBV4-1	TRBJ1-1	TGCGCCAGCAGCCGCAACCGAGGTGAAAGCTTTAGGGGGACCGAAGCTTTCTTT	CASSRNRGESFRGTEAFF
many	NA	TRBV20-1	TRBJ1-5	TGCAGTGTGGGAATGAGACACGACAATCAGCCCCAGCATTTT	CSVGMRHDNQPQHF
many	NA	TRBV20-1	TRBJ1-1	TGCAGTGCCCACCAAGGCGAAGCTTTCTTT	CSAHQGEAFF
NA	NA	TRBV28	TRBJ2-5	TGTGCCAGCAGTTACAGGTTGCAAGAGACCCAGTACTTC	CASSYRLQETQYF
NA	NA	TRBV7-9	TRBJ2-2	TGTGCCAGCCTTACAGACTTGAACACCGGGGAGCTGTTTTTT	CASLTDLNTGELFF
many	NA	TRBV19	TRBJ1-5	TGTGCCAGTAGTATGGACGGCAGCAATCAGCCCCAGCATTTT	CASSMDGSNQPQHF
many	NA	TRBV12-3/TRBV12-4	TRBJ2-7	TGTGCCAGCACCCCGGGACTGATCTACGAGCAGTACTTC	CASTPGLIYEQYF
few	NA	TRBV20-1	TRBJ2-3	TGCAGTGCTAGCCCTAGGGCAGGGAGAGGAGATACGCAGTATTTT	CSASPRAGRGDTQYF
NA	TRBD1	TRBV3-1	TRBJ2-3	TGTGCCAGCAGCCAATCCGGGACAGGGACAGATACGCAGTATTTT	CASSQSGTGTDTQYF
NA	NA	TRBV4-2	TRBJ2-7	TGTGCCAGCAGCCAAGATTGGGGCCTAGGAGACCACGAGCAGTACTTC	CASSQDWGLGDHEQYF
NA	NA	TRBV4-2	TRBJ2-6	TGTGCCAGCAGCCACTGGAGTTCATCTGGGGCCAACGTCCTGACTTTC	CASSHWSSSGANVLTF
many	NA	TRBV28	TRBJ1-3	TGTGCCAGCAGTTTATCCCAACACGGAAACACCATATATTTT	CASSLSQHGNTIYF
many	NA	TRBV10-3	TRBJ1-5	TGTGCCATCAGTGAGTCTAAAGGCAGGAATAGCAATCAGCCCCAGCATTTT	CAISESKGRNSNQPQHF
NA	NA	TRBV20-1	TRBJ1-5	TGCAGTGTCGCAGGATTATATCAGCCCCAGCATTTT	CSVAGLYQPQHF
NA	NA	TRBV30	TRBJ2-3	TGTGCCTGGAGCATATTGCATACGCAGTATTTT	CAWSILHTQYF
NA	TRBD1	TRBV16	TRBJ2-5	TGTGCCAGCAGCCAACTACCGGGACAGGGATTTCAAGAGACCCAGTACTTC	CASSQLPGQGFQETQYF
few	NA	TRBV27	TRBJ1-2	TGTGCCAGCAGTTTAATGAGGGGGGACTATGGCTACACCTTC	CASSLMRGDYGYTF
NA	NA	TRBV7-6	TRBJ2-2	TGTGCCAGCAGCCCACTAGAGTCCACCGGGGAGCTGTTTTTT	CASSPLESTGELFF
many	NA	TRBV14	TRBJ2-1	TGTGCCAGCAGCCGATCCAACTGGGGCTCTTACAATGAGCAGTTCTTC	CASSRSNWGSYNEQFF
many	NA	TRBV20-1	TRBJ2-3	TGCAGTGCTAGAGATTTCGGGACTCGCACAGATACGCAGTATTTT	CSARDFGTRTDTQYF
many	NA	TRBV6-2/TRBV6-3	TRBJ1-2	TGTGCCGCACGTCCCGGGACGGATAACTATGGCTACACCTTC	CAARPGTDNYGYTF
few	TRBD2	TRBV6-2/TRBV6-3	TRBJ2-5	TGTGCCAGCAGGCGGCTCCCCTGGGGGGGGTCGGAGACCCAGTACTTC	CASRRLPWGGSETQYF
many	TRBD1	TRBV20-1	TRBJ1-1	TGCAGTGCTAGGACAGGGGATTATTTGTACACTGAAGCTTTCTTT	CSARTGDYLYTEAFF
many	NA	TRBV28	TRBJ1-2	TGTGCCAGCAGTTTAACAGATTATGGCTACACCTTC	CASSLTDYGYTF
many	NA	TRBV6-1	TRBJ2-3	TGTGCCAGCAGGAGACTAGATACGCAGTATTTT	CASRRLDTQYF
once	NA	TRBV30	TRBJ2-5	TGTGCCTGGAGCGGTGGCCAAGAGACCCAGTACTTC	CAWSGGQETQYF
many	NA	TRBV6-1	TRBJ2-7	TGTGCCAGCAGCAACCGGGCCCCTTCTTCCCACGAGCAGTACTTC	CASSNRAPSSHEQYF
NA	NA	TRBV15	TRBJ1-2	TGTGTCACCAGCAGAGGGGAGCGGGGCTACACCTTC	CVTSRGERGYTF
NA	NA	TRBV5-4	TRBJ1-1	TGTGCCAGCAGCCAATATCGGAACACTGAAGCTTTCTTT	CASSQYRNTEAFF